This T cell receptor (beta chain) was captured by sequencing in a study of blood T cell repertoires in COVID-19. This CDR3 comprises 16 residues. Germline trimming cut 0 bases from V and 1 base from J; bases unmatched to any gene: 5. Germline values: CDR1 SNHLY, CDR2 FYNNEI. The assay was immunoSEQ multiplex PCR, and TCRdb's table has in-frame clones only and misses some. The data hold 120,000 to 150,000 clones, with roughly 86% observed a single time. The receptor comes from a woman aged 60 to 75 with acute or convalescent COVID-19. Sequenced input: peripheral blood. This rearrangement joins TRBV2 to TRBJ2-7; TRBD2 aligns across 8 bases. This CDR3 reads CASSEARGLVSYEQYF. DNA for the CDR3: TGTGCCAGCAGTGAAGCGCGGGGACTAGTGTCCTACGAGCAGTACTTC.